This record concerns one T cell receptor (beta chain) sequence. Antigen: not known. It was focal radiation plus CTLA-4 blockade with ipilimumab that patients with chemo-refractory metastatic non-small-cell lung cancer received. This CDR3 spans 11 amino acids. Looked up from germline, CDR1 is DFQATT and CDR2 is SNEGSKA (reference sequence). Trimming left V 0 bases short and J 13 bases short, with 12 bases between. The data are from a study of radiotherapy plus CTLA-4 blockade in lung cancer. Whole-study results and caveats: Among reported predictors of response, early blood T cell clone dynamics with interferon-beta performed best. TCR clones of tumor origin grew in blood after radiotherapy plus ipilimumab.

TCRdb's copy holds only in-frame clones and misses some; the assay was immunoSEQ multiplex PCR. The data contain 35,000 to 40,000 clones, 70% to 90% of them seen just once; the ten biggest clones take up 20% to 25%. This chain joins TRBV20-1 and TRBJ1-2; no reliable D call. The sequence came from a human donor with non-small cell lung cancer whose response to radiotherapy plus ipilimumab could not be evaluated. Here the sequenced sample was peripheral blood, taken from a patient treated with radiotherapy plus ipilimumab. CDR3 loop: CSAREGGSGTF. CDR3 nucleotides: TGCAGTGCTAGAGAGGGTGGGAGCGGCACCTTC.